What follows describes a single T cell receptor (beta chain). The antigen is unknown. The data derive from a study of blood T cells in healthy people across ages. Study observations and caveats: Naive T cell percentage and TCR beta diversity correlated strongly.

A sample-barcoded 5' primer and a J-beta primer mix were used in a second PCR of about 6 to 12 cycles. MiXCR, applied by TCRdb to the 5' RACE reads, yields one record per CDR3 protein. The table records about 1,600,000 distinct CDR3 sequences, 42% of them present only once. The CDR3 is 15 amino acids. The germline CDR1 and CDR2 sequences are SGHRS and YFSETQ. The V gene lost 2 bases and the J gene lost 11 bases, with 22 bases spanning the gap. The origin of this receptor is a woman aged 18 to 35 in good health. The sequencing sample was made of blood. V usage is TRBV5-1 and J usage is TRBJ2-5; D is unresolved. CDR3 protein: CASSFARTSYNEQYF. The DNA for the CDR3 is TGCGCCAGCAGCTTTGCAAGGACCAGCTACAATGAGCAGTACTTC. The full variable domain, with the rest looked up from reference TRBV5-1 and TRBJ2-5, is KAGVTQTPRYLIKTRGQQVTLSCSPISGHRSVSWYQQTPGQGLQFLFEYFSETQRNKGNFPGRFSGRQFSNSRSEMNVSTLELGDSALYLCASSFARTSYNEQYFGPGTRLLVL.